This T cell receptor (beta chain) was recorded in a study of blood T cell repertoires in COVID-19. Study information: Acute and convalescent COVID-19 specimens originated in the United States, Italy and Spain. The analysed material was cDNA or gDNA that came from T cells, B-cell-depleted T cells, or PBMCs.

In the study's own analysis: Estimates of nucleated cell counts were drawn from the amplification of reference gene primers. The repertoire was sequenced with immunoSEQ multiplex PCR; TCRdb's copy has only in-frame clones and lacks some. V and J calls plus clone size are reproduced from that table; the DNA served to infer D and trimming. The sample includes 250,000 to 350,000 clones, approximately 87% of them seen just once. J lost 5 bases, V lost 5 bases, and 7 bases had no gene match. CDR3 size: 16 residues. Germline V gene lookup returns CDR1 MDHEN and CDR2 SYDVKM. Sequences were obtained from peripheral blood. The chain couples TRBV28 to TRBJ2-1, with 12 bases identical to TRBD2. This clonotype was sampled from a woman aged 45-65 years with active or convalescent COVID-19. CDR3 sequence reads: CASSPTGLAGDNEQFF. The CDR3 nucleotides are TGTGCCAGCAGTCCCACGGGACTAGCGGGTGACAATGAGCAGTTCTTC.